The clone carrying this T cell receptor (beta chain) was observed a few times. Antigen: not known. The sample comes from a study of blood T cells in healthy people across ages. Study-wide findings and caveats: Both higher diversity and more naive CD4+ cells marked long-lived donors when set against aged donors.

Germline V gene sequence: CDR1 SGHRS, CDR2 YFSETQ. V was pared by 0 bases and J by 5 bases, with 15 bases between. The CDR3 consists of 16 residues. Combining a sample-barcoded 5' primer with a J-beta primer mix, a second PCR ran for about 7 to 12 cycles. One entry per CDR3 protein results from TCRdb running MiXCR on the 5' RACE reads. The table records about 640,000 distinct CDR3 sequences, about 53% of them present only once. Sequenced sample: blood. The sequence derives from a man aged 60 to 69 in good health. This rearrangement joins TRBV5-1 to TRBJ2-1; D gene unclear. The CDR3 region has the DNA TGCGCCAGCAGCTTGGACTCGGCCACTATAAACAATGAGCAGTTCTTC. It yields the protein CASSLDSATINNEQFF.